The 14 T cell receptor beta chains given below trace back to one sample, sequenced in a study of blood T cell repertoires in COVID-19. The data were produced by immunoSEQ multiplex PCR, yet TCRdb's version contains in-frame clones alone and is incomplete. This repertoire shows 130,000 to 150,000 clones, about four fifths found once; its top ten account for approximately 5.7%. Sample: PBMCs or T cells enriched from blood (not recorded which). Receptors originate from a woman aged 45-59 years who had been exposed to COVID-19.

This clone was seen only a few times. The chain recombines TRBV7-6 with TRBJ2-1; 8 bases are a match to TRBD2. The V segment lost 0 bases and the J segment 6 bases; nucleotides outside the gene matches: 10. The CDR3 loop spans 17 amino acids. Germline V CDR1 and CDR2: SGHVS, FNYEAQ. As DNA, the CDR3 is TGTGCCAGCAGCTTAGCCTATCGCGGGAGGTTAGGCAATGAGCAGTTCTTC. This gives the protein CASSLAYRGRLGNEQFF.

CDR3 sequence reads: CASSSAGPNRYEQYF. CDR3 nucleotide sequence: TGTGCCAGCAGTTCCGCGGGACCGAACCGCTACGAGCAGTACTTC. The J gene is TRBJ2-7, the V gene TRBV27; D possibly corresponds to TRBD2 (6 bases). The CDR3 is 15 amino acids. Germline CDR1 is MNHEY and CDR2 is SMNVEV (reference sequence). Trimming took off 4 bases at V and 3 bases at J, with 16 bases between the two ends.

The rearrangement joins TRBV27 to TRBJ2-3, with 7 positions matching TRBD2. V dropped 5 bases and J dropped 5; count of bases not matched to a gene: 13. CDR3 length equals 16 residues. The V gene's germline CDR1 is MNHEY and CDR2 SMNVEV (reference sequence). The CDR3: CASSTPGPSGGDTQYF. The CDR3 DNA reads as TGTGCCAGCAGTACCCCCGGTCCCTCGGGGGGAGATACGCAGTATTTT.

The V call is TRBV5-6, the J call TRBJ2-1, with TRBD2 matching over 13 bases. The germline V gene encodes CDR1 SGHDT and CDR2 YYEEEE. The CDR3 consists of 14 residues. V lost 2 bases to trimming and J lost 11 bases; unmatched junction nucleotides: 4. CDR3 in DNA: TGTGCCAGCAGCTTAGGACTAGCGGGGGATAAGCAGTTCTTC. It encodes CASSLGLAGDKQFF. Based on the CDR3 plus reference TRBV5-6 and TRBJ2-1, the full variable domain is DAGVTQSPTHLIKTRGQQVTLRCSPKSGHDTVSWYQQALGQGPQFIFQYYEEEERQRGNFPDRFSGHQFPNYSSELNVNALLLGDSALYLCASSLGLAGDKQFFGPGTRLTVL.

The chain employs TRBV7-2 and TRBJ2-6; maybe TRBD1 (5 bases). The CDR3 is made up of 15 amino acids. Trimming left V 5 bases short and J 4 bases short, with 12 bases between. The germline V gene encodes CDR1 SGHTA and CDR2 FQGNSA. This chain's CDR3 is CASSRDSAGANVLTF. The CDR3 bases are TGTGCCAGCAGCCGCGACAGTGCCGGGGCCAACGTCCTGACTTTC.

This chain connects TRBV5-1 to TRBJ1-1, with TRBD1 matching over 10 bases. The germline V gene encodes CDR1 SGHRS and CDR2 YFSETQ. J gave up 6 bases and V 4 bases, and 3 bases lay outside the gene matches. The CDR3 runs 13 residues. CDR3 DNA sequence: TGCGCCAGCAGCCGGGACAGGGGCTCTGAAGCTTTCTTT. Amino acids: CASSRDRGSEAFF. Full variable domain (outside the CDR3, taken from reference TRBV5-1 and TRBJ1-1): KAGVTQTPRYLIKTRGQQVTLSCSPISGHRSVSWYQQTPGQGLQFLFEYFSETQRNKGNFPGRFSGRQFSNSRSEMNVSTLELGDSALYLCASSRDRGSEAFFGQGTRLTVV.

The J gene is TRBJ1-1, the V gene TRBV5-4; D possibly corresponds to TRBD1 (6 bases). V lost 4 bases and J lost 3, with 10 bases in between. This CDR3 region has 13 residues. Germline V lookup: CDR1 SGHNT, CDR2 YYREEE (reference sequence). In DNA form, the CDR3 reads TGTGCCAGCAGCAGCGGGACACACACTGAAGCTTTCTTT. Translated, it gives CASSSGTHTEAFF. The complete variable domain, with remaining parts taken from reference TRBV5-4 and TRBJ1-1, reads ETGVTQSPTHLIKTRGQQVTLRCSSQSGHNTVSWYQQALGQGPQFIFQYYREEENGRGNFPPRFSGLQFPNYSSELNVNALELDDSALYLCASSSGTHTEAFFGQGTRLTVV.

The DNA of the CDR3 is TGTGCCAGCAGCTTAGGGGCGGGACAGCGACTTAGCAATCAGCCCCAGCATTTT. It yields the protein CASSLGAGQRLSNQPQHF. The rearrangement joins TRBV7-8 to TRBJ1-5, with TRBD1 matching over 7 bases. V dropped 1 base and J dropped 0; count of bases not matched to a gene: 9. The germline CDR1 and CDR2 sequences are SGHVS and FQNEAQ. The CDR3 is 18 residues long.

The gene calls are TRBV10-3 and TRBJ1-6; the match to TRBD1 covers 7 bases. The CDR3 consists of 14 residues. The ends lost 5 bases at V and 7 bases at J; junction bases unmatched: 5. Germline V CDR1 and CDR2: ENHRY, SYGVKD. CDR3 loop: CAISQQGINSPLHF. Written as DNA, the CDR3 is TGTGCCATCAGTCAACAGGGGATCAATTCACCCCTCCACTTT.

The chain couples TRBV20-1 to TRBJ2-3, with 8 nucleotides matching TRBD1. This CDR3 comprises 15 residues. Trimming cost V 3 bases and J 4 bases; bases outside gene matches: 9. Germline CDR1 and CDR2: DFQATT and SNEGSKA (reference sequence). CDR3 region: CSASLSAGGSDTQYF. Here the CDR3 DNA reads TGCAGTGCTAGTTTGTCGGCAGGGGGCTCAGATACGCAGTATTTT.

The gene calls are TRBV7-2 and TRBJ1-4, with D possibly TRBD1 on 5 matching bases. There are 15 residues in the CDR3. The germline CDR1 and CDR2 sequences are SGHTA and FQGNSA. Deletions cut 6 bases from V and 10 bases from J, with 21 bases between. CDR3 bases: TGTGCCAGCAGGGTGGGGCGAGTAACTGATGGAAAACTGTTTTTT. Translated, it gives CASRVGRVTDGKLFF.

The chain uses TRBV7-9 and TRBJ1-1; 7 bases line up with TRBD1. The CDR3 length is 15 residues. Germline V gene data show CDR1 as SEHNR and CDR2 as FQNEAQ (reference sequence). The junction had 7 bases not matched to a gene; V was cut back by 4 bases and J by 2 bases. This chain's CDR3 is CASSSRQGPNTEAFF. Written as DNA, the CDR3 is TGTGCCAGCAGCTCTCGACAGGGCCCCAACACTGAAGCTTTCTTT.

The chain carries TRBV2 and TRBJ2-3; 7 positions agree with TRBD2. Germline V gives CDR1 SNHLY, CDR2 FYNNEI. The CDR3 has 14 amino acids. Trimming cost V 6 bases and J 2 bases; bases outside gene matches: 5. For the CDR3, the DNA is TGTGCCAGCAGGGACTGGGACTACACAGATACGCAGTATTTT. This gives the protein CASRDWDYTDTQYF.

The rearrangement uses TRBV2 and TRBJ2-7; D might be TRBD2 (7 bases). The germline V gene has CDR1 SNHLY and CDR2 FYNNEI. The germline V and J ends were trimmed by 4 bases and 7 bases, with 32 bases remaining between them. The CDR3 loop spans 19 amino acids. In nucleotides, the CDR3 is TGTGCCAGCAGTGCCCCGACGGGGGGCGCGGGTGTCTTTAGTCGGGAGCAGTACTTC. Translated: CASSAPTGGAGVFSREQYF.